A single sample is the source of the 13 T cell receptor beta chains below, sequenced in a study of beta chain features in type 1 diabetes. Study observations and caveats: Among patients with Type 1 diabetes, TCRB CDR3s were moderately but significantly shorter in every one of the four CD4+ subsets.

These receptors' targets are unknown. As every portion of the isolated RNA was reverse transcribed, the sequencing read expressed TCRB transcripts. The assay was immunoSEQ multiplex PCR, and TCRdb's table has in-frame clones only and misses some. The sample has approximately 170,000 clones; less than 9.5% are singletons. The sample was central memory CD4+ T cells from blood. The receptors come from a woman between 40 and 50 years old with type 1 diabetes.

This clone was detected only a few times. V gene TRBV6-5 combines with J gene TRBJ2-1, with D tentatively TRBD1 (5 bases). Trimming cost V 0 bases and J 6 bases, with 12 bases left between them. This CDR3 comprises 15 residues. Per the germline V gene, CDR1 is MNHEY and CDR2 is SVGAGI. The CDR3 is CASSYSIEGANEQFF. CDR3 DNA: TGTGCCAGCAGTTACTCGATTGAAGGGGCCAATGAGCAGTTCTTC.

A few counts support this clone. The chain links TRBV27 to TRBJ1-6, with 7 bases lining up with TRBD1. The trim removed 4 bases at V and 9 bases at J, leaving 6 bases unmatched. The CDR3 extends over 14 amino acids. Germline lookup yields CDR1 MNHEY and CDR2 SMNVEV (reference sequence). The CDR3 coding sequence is TGTGCCAGCAGTTCAGGGTCAGGGGGTTCACCCCTCCACTTT. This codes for CASSSGSGGSPLHF.

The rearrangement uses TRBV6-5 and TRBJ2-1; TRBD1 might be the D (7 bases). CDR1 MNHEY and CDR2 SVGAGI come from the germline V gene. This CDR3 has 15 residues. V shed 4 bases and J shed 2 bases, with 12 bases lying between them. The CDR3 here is CASSSTGRPYNEQFF. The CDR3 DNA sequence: TGTGCCAGCAGTTCGACAGGGAGGCCCTACAATGAGCAGTTCTTC.

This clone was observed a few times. CDR3 nucleotide sequence: TGCGCCAGCAGTCAATCCCCGGGACATAAAGCCCAAAATACTGAAGCTTTCTTT. As protein: CASSQSPGHKAQNTEAFF. The chain has TRBV23-1 and TRBJ1-1; the D gene is possibly TRBD1 (6 bases). TRBV23-1 is known as an ORF, though its function is uncertain. This CDR3 is built from 18 residues. V gave up 0 bases and J gave up 5 bases, with 22 bases separating them.

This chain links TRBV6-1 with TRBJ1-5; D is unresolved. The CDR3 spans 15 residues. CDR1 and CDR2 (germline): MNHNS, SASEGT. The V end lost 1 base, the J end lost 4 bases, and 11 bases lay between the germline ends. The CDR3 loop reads CASSEGTGYNQPQHF. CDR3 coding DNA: TGTGCCAGCAGTGAAGGGACGGGGTATAATCAGCCCCAGCATTTT.

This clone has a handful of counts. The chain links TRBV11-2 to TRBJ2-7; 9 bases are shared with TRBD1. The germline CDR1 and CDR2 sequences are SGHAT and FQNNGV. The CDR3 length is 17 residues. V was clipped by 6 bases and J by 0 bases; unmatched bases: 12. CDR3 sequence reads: CASSLGSGQGSSYEQYF. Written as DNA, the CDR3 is TGTGCCAGCAGTCTGGGCTCCGGACAGGGGAGCTCCTACGAGCAGTACTTC.

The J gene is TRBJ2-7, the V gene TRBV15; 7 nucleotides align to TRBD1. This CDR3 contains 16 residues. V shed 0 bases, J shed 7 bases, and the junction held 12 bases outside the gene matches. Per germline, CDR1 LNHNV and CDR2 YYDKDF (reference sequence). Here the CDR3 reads CATSRDEGTVLLEQYF. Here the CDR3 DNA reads TGTGCCACCAGCAGAGATGAAGGGACAGTTCTTTTAGAGCAGTACTTC.

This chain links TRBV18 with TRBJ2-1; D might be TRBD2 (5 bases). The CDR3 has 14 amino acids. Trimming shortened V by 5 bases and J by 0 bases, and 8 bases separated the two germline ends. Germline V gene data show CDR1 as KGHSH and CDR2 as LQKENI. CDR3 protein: CASSGGRSYNEQFF. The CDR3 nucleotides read TGTGCCAGCTCAGGCGGGCGCTCCTACAATGAGCAGTTCTTC.

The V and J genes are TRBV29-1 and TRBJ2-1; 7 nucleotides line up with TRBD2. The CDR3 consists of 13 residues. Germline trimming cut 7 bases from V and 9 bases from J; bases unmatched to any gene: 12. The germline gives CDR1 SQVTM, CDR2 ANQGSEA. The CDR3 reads CSGGTTGRGEQFF. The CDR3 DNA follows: TGCAGCGGTGGGACTACCGGCCGGGGTGAGCAGTTCTTC.

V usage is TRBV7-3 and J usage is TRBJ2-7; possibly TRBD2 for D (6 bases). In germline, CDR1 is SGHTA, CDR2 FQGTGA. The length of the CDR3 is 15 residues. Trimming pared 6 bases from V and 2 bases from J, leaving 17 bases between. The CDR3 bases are TGTGCCAGCAGTCCGGGCGGTGCTAGCGCCTACGAGCAGTACTTC. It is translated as CASSPGGASAYEQYF.

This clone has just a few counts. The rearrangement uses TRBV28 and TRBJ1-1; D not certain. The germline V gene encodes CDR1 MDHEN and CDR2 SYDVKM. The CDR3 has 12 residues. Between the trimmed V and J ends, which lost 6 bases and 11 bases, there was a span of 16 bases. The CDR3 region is CASSSDSFLAFF. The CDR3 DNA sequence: TGTGCCAGCAGCTCCGACTCCTTCTTGGCTTTCTTT.

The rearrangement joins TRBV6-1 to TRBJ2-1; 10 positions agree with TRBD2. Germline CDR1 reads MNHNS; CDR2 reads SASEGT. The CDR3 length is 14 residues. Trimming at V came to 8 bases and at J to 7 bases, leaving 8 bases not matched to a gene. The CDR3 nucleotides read TGTGCCAGCTCGAGGCTAGCGGGGGCGAATGAGCAGTTCTTC. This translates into CASSRLAGANEQFF.

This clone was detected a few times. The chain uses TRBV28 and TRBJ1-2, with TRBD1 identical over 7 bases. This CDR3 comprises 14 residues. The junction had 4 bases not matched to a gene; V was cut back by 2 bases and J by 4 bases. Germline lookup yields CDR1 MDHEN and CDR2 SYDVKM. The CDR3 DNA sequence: TGTGCCAGCAGTTTAGGACAGGCCATCTATGGCTACACCTTC. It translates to CASSLGQAIYGYTF.